One sample yielded the 8 T cell receptor beta chains listed below, sequenced in a study of T-cell reconstitution after alpha-beta-depleted transplantation in children. Unique molecular identifiers were used in preparing the TCRbeta library. TCRdb analysed the PCR reads with MiXCR anew, one entry per CDR3 protein. The sample yields 400,000 to 500,000 distinct CDR3 sequences, 11% seen once. Sample: PBMCs from the stem cell graft donor, taken from the stem cell graft. Every receptor here comes from a human donor who donated a stem cell graft to a child with acute myeloid leukemia.

V usage is TRBV12-3 or TRBV12-4 and J usage is TRBJ2-4; D tentatively fits TRBD1 or TRBD2 (6 bases each). V shed 6 bases and J shed 0 bases, with 12 bases lying between them. The CDR3 consists of 15 residues. This chain's CDR3 is CASRPGGEAKNIQYF. CDR3 nucleotides: TGTGCCAGCAGGCCCGGGGGCGAAGCCAAAAACATTCAGTACTTC.

The chain uses TRBV5-1 and TRBJ1-2; unclear D gene. Germline V gives CDR1 SGHRS, CDR2 YFSETQ. CDR3 length: 15 residues. V was clipped by 0 bases and J by 6 bases, with 15 bases between them. Written as DNA, the CDR3 is TGCGCCAGCAGCTTGGCCAACCCAGGTGCCCATGGCTACACCTTC. Translation gives CASSLANPGAHGYTF.

This clonotype was observed a few times. The chain recombines TRBV6-1 with TRBJ1-6; TRBD1 matches 8 bases. The CDR3 consists of 16 residues. V lost 7 bases to trimming and J lost 6 bases; unmatched junction nucleotides: 11. The germline CDR1 and CDR2 sequences are MNHNS and SASEGT. CDR3 coding DNA: TGTGCCAGCAAAGTTCGAGACAGGGGTACTAATTCACCCCTCCACTTT. It codes for CASKVRDRGTNSPLHF.

This clonotype was detected a few times. The rearrangement links TRBV29-1 to TRBJ2-7, with D possibly matching TRBD1 (6 bases). The CDR3 contains 13 residues. Germline V gene data show CDR1 as SQVTM and CDR2 as ANQGSEA. Trimming took off 0 bases at V and 5 bases at J, with 11 bases between the two ends. The CDR3, as DNA: TGCAGCGTTGAAGATAGGGGGATGCACGAGCAGTACTTC. Its translation: CSVEDRGMHEQYF.

This clonotype turned up a few times. The V gene is TRBV20-1, the J gene TRBJ2-5; D remains unclear. This CDR3 has 13 residues. V shed 0 bases and J shed 6 bases, with 11 bases lying between them. Germline V lookup: CDR1 DFQATT, CDR2 SNEGSKA (reference sequence). The CDR3 region is CSARDWAAQTQYF. As DNA, the CDR3 is TGCAGTGCTAGAGATTGGGCGGCGCAGACCCAGTACTTC.

The chain is built from TRBV24-1 and TRBJ2-7, with a possible D match to TRBD2 (6 bases). V lost 12 bases to trimming and J lost 0 bases, with 20 bases between them. This CDR3 region has 15 residues. Germline V gene lookup returns CDR1 KGHDR and CDR2 SFDVKD. CDR3 sequence reads: CASAARDGSSYEQYF. Here the CDR3 DNA reads TGTGCCTCCGCAGCCCGGGACGGGAGCTCCTACGAGCAGTACTTC.

This clonotype has ten or more counts. The V call is TRBV10-3, the J call TRBJ1-1; tentatively, D is TRBD1 (5 bases). V was cut by 2 bases and J by 1 base, with 8 bases left in between. CDR1 ENHRY and CDR2 SYGVKD come from the germline V gene. The CDR3 spans 14 residues. CDR3 in DNA: TGTGCCATCAGTGAGCTGGGGGGGAACACTGAAGCTTTCTTT. It specifies CAISELGGNTEAFF.

CDR3 protein: CASSEQGVHLNTEAFF. The CDR3 DNA reads as TGTGCCAGCAGTGAACAGGGAGTTCATTTGAACACTGAAGCTTTCTTT. The chain joins TRBV6-1 to TRBJ1-1; possibly TRBD1 for D (5 bases). In germline, CDR1 is MNHNS, CDR2 SASEGT. V lost 2 bases, J lost 0 bases, and 13 bases lay in between. This CDR3 is 16 amino acids long.